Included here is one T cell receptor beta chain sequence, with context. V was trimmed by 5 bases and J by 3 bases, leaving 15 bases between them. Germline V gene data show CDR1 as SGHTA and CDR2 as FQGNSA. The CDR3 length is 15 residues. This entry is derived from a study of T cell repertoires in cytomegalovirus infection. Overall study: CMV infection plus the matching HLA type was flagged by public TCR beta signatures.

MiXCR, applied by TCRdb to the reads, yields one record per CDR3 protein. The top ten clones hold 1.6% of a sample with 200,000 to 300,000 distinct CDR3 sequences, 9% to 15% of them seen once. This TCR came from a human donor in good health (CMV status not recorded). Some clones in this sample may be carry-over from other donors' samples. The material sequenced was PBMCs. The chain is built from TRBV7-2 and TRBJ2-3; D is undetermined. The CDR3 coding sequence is TGTGCCAGCAGCGGGCAGGAGCTTTATACAGATACGCAGTATTTT. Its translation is CASSGQELYTDTQYF.